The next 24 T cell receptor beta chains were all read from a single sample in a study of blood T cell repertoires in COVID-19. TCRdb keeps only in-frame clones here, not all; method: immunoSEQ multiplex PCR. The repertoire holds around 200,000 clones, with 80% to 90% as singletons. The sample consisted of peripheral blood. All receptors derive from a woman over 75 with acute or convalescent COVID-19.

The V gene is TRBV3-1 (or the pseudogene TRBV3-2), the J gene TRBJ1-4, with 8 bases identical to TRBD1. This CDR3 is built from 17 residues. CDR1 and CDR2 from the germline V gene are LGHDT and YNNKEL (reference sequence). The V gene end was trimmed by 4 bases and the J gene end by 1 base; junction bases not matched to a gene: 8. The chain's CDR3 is CASSLSRDRRTNEKLFF. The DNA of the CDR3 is TGTGCCAGCAGCCTTTCCCGGGACAGGAGAACTAATGAAAAACTGTTTTTT.

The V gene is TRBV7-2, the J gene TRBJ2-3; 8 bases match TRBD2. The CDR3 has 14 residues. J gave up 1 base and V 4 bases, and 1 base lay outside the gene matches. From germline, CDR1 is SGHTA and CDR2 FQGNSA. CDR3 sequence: CASSYSGGTDTQYF. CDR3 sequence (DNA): TGTGCCAGCAGCTATAGCGGGGGCACAGATACGCAGTATTTT.

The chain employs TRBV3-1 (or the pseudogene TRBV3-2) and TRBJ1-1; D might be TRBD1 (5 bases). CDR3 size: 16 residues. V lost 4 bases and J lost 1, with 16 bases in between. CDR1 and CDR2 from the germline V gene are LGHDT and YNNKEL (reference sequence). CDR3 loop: CASSLMWGAKNTEAFF. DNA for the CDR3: TGTGCCAGCAGCCTTATGTGGGGCGCAAAGAACACTGAAGCTTTCTTT.

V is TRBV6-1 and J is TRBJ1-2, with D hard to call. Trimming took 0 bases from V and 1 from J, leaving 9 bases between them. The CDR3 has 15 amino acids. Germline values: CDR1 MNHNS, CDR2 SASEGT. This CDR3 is CASSEATDYNYGYTF. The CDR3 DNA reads TGTGCCAGCAGTGAAGCCACAGATTATAACTATGGCTACACCTTC.

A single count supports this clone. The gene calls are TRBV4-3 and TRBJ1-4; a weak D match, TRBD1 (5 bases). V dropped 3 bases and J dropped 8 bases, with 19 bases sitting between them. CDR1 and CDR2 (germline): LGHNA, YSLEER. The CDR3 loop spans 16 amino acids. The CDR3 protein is CASSQERRGGSEKLFF. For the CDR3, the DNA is TGCGCCAGCAGCCAGGAGAGGCGGGGGGGTAGCGAAAAACTGTTTTTT.

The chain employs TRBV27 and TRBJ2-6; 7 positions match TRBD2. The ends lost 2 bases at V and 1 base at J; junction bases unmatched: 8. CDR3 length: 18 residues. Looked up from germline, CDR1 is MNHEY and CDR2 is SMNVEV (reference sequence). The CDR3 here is CASSLAPGLISGANVLTF. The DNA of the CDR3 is TGTGCCAGCAGTTTAGCCCCGGGACTAATATCTGGGGCCAACGTCCTGACTTTC. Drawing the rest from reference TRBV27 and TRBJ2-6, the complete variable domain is EAQVTQNPRYLITVTGKKLTVTCSQNMNHEYMSWYRQDPGLGLRQIYYSMNVEVTDKGDVPEGYKVSRKEKRNFPLILESPSPNQTSLYFCASSLAPGLISGANVLTFGAGSRLTVL.

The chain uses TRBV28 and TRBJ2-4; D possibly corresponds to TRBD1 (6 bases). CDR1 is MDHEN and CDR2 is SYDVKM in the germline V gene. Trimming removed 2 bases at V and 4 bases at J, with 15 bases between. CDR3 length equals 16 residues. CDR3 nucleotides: TGTGCCAGCAGTTTAGCGGAGACAGGATCTAAAAACATTCAGTACTTC. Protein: CASSLAETGSKNIQYF.

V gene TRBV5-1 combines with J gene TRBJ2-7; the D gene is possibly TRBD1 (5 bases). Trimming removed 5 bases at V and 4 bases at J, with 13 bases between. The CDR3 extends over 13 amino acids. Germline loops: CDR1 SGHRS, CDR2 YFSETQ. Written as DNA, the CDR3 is TGCGCCAGCAGAGCGTACCCAGGGTACGAGCAGTACTTC. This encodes CASRAYPGYEQYF.

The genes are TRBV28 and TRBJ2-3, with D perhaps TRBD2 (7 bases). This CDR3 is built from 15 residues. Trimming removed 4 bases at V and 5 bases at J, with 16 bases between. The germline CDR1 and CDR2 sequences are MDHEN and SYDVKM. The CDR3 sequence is CASSSSGEGQDTQYF. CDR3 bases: TGTGCCAGCAGTTCCTCAGGGGAGGGGCAAGATACGCAGTATTTT.

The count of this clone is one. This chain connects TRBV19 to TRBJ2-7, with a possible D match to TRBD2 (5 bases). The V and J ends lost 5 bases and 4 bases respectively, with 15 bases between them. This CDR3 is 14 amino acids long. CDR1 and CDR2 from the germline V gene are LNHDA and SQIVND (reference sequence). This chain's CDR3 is CASSSGSPGYEQYF. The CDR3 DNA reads TGTGCCAGTAGTTCGGGATCACCGGGATACGAGCAGTACTTC.

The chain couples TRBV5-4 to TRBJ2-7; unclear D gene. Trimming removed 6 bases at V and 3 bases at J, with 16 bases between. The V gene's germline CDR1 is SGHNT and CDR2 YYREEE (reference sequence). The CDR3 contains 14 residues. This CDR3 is CASTPGCALYEQYF. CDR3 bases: TGTGCCAGCACCCCCGGTTGTGCCCTCTACGAGCAGTACTTC.

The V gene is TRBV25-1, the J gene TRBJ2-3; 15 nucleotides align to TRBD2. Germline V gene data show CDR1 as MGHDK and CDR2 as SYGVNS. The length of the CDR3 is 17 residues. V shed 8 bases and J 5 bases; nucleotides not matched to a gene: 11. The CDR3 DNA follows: TGTGCCAGCGGTATGAGGGGACTAGCGGGGGGTGAAGATACGCAGTATTTT. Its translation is CASGMRGLAGGEDTQYF.

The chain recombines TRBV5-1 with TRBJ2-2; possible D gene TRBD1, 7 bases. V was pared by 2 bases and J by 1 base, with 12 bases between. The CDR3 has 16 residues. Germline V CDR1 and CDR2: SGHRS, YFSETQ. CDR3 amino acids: CASSFGGQLNTGELFF. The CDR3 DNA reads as TGCGCCAGCAGCTTCGGGGGACAGCTGAACACCGGGGAGCTGTTTTTT.

The CDR3 DNA reads as TGTGCCAGCAGCCCTTGGGGGGGGAGCACCTACGAGCAGTACTTC. As protein: CASSPWGGSTYEQYF. This chain links TRBV28 with TRBJ2-7; 7 bases fit TRBD2. V was clipped by 6 bases and J by 2 bases; unmatched bases: 10. Germline CDR1 reads MDHEN; CDR2 reads SYDVKM. This CDR3 region has 15 residues.

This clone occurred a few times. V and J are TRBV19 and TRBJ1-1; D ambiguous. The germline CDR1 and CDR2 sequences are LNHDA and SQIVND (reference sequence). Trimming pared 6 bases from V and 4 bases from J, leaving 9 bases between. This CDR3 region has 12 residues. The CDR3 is CASRQWATEAFF. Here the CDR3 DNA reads TGTGCCAGTAGACAGTGGGCCACTGAAGCTTTCTTT.

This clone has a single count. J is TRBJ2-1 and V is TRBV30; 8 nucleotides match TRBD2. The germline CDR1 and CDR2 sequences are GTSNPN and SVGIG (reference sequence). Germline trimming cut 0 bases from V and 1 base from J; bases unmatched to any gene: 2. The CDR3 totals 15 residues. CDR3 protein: CAWSVPSGSYNEQFF. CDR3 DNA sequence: TGTGCCTGGAGTGTGCCTAGCGGGTCCTACAATGAGCAGTTCTTC.

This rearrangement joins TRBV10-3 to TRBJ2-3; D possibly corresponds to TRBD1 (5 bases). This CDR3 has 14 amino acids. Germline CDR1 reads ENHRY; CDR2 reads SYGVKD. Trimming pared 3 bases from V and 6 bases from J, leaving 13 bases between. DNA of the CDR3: TGTGCCATCAGTGAAGGGGCCGCCTTCGATACGCAGTATTTT. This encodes CAISEGAAFDTQYF.

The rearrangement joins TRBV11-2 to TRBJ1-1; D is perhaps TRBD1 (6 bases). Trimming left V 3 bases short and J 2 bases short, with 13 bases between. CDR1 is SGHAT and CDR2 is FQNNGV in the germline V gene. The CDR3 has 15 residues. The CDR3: CASSFRPGANTEAFF. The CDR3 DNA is TGTGCCAGCAGCTTTCGGCCAGGGGCTAACACTGAAGCTTTCTTT.

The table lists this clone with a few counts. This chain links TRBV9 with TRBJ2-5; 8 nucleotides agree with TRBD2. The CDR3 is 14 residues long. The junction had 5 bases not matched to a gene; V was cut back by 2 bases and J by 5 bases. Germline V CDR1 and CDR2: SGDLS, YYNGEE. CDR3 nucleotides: TGTGCCAGCAGCGTGCGGGAGGCGAGGGAGACCCAGTACTTC. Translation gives CASSVREARETQYF.

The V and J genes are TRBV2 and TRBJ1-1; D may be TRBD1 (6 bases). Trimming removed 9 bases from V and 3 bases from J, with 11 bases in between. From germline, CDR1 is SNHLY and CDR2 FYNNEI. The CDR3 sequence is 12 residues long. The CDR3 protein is CARRGLDTEAFF. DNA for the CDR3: TGTGCCAGGAGGGGGTTGGACACTGAAGCTTTCTTT.

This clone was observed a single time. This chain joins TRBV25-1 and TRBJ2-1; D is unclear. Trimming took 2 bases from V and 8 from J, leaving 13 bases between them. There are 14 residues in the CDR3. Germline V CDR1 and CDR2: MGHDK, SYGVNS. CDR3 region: CASSEPVMVHEQFF. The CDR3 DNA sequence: TGTGCCAGCAGTGAACCGGTTATGGTGCATGAGCAGTTCTTC. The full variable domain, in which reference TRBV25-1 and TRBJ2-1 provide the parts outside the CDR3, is EADIYQTPRYLVIGTGKKITLECSQTMGHDKMYWYQQDPGMELHLIHYSYGVNSTEKGDLSSESTVSRIRTEHFPLTLESARPSHTSQYLCASSEPVMVHEQFFGPGTRLTVL.

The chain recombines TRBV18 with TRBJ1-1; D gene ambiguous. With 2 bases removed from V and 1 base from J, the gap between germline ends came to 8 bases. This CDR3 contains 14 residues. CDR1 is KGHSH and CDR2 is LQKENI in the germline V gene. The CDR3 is CASSPSAGNTEAFF. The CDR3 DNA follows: TGTGCCAGCTCACCATCGGCGGGGAACACTGAAGCTTTCTTT.

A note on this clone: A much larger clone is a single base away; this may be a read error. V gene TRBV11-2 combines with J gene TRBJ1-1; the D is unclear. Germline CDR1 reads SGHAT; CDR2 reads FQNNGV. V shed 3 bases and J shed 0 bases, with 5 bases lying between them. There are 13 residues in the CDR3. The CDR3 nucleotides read TGTGCCAGCAGCTTCGAGATGAACACTGAAGCTTTCTTT. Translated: CASSFEMNTEAFF.

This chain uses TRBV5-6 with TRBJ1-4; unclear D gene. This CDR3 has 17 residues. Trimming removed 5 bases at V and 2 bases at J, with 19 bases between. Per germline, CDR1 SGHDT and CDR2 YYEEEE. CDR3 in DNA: TGTGCCAGCAGGCCGGAGAGGTCTAGGAGGACTAATGAAAAACTGTTTTTT. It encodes CASRPERSRRTNEKLFF.